This paragraph reports one TCR beta chain. No antigen is known for it. This sample is part of a study of shared clonotypes between healthy human individuals. Study-wide results and limits: The study found lower generation probabilities in non-shared clonotypes than in those shared by all four donors. Sharing across four donors was highest in naive CD4 (around 5%) and lowest in memory CD8 (roughly 0.4%).

As defined, naive CD8 cells were CD45RO-negative and positively selected for CCR7, with terminally differentiated effector memory CD45RA+ cells excluded. Assay execution took place at the deep level. Method: immunoSEQ multiplex PCR; TCRdb's copy keeps in-frame clones and lacks some. The table has about 2.1 million clones, 93% seen once. The CDR3 is made up of 14 amino acids. After removal of 5 bases from V and 7 bases from J, the junction contained 7 bases not matched to a gene. Germline V gives CDR1 MNHEY, CDR2 SMNVEV (reference sequence). The sample consisted of naive CD8+ T cells from PBMCs. The rearrangement links TRBV27 to TRBJ2-1, with 8 bases lining up with TRBD2. The sequence derives from a young man in good health. Some clones in this sample may be carry-over from other donors' samples. For the CDR3, the DNA is TGTGCCAGCAGTGTAATAGCGGGATTAAATGAGCAGTTCTTC. It translates to CASSVIAGLNEQFF.